This T cell receptor beta chain was profiled in a study of persistence of HIV-infected CD4 T cells. Study observations and caveats: Proviral oligoclonality tracked with TCR oligoclonality within the same sorted cells.

Concerning this clone itself: The antigen remains unidentified.

Cells were stimulated with overlapping HIV-1 Gag 15-mer peptides. Memory cells lacking CD40L and CD69 with high CD45RO were sorted. Plasma HIV-1 RNA stayed below 50 copies/mL for at least 4 years. PBMCs were depleted of CD8+ T cells before stimulation. The libraries were made with immunoSEQ version 4 in survey mode. Genomic DNA was diluted to 9 to 10 ng/uL, up to roughly 1 ug per sample. The method was immunoSEQ multiplex PCR; TCRdb's version includes in-frame clones alone and lacks a portion of them. The table includes around 42,000 clones, 75% to 85% detected once. Specimen: CD4+ T cells sorted from PBMCs after roughly 18-hour stimulation, collected from a patient who received antiretroviral therapy. The TCR sequence derives from an adult man with HIV who was CMV-seropositive.

The CDR3 sequence: CASRSRRGTEAFF. The CDR3 region has the DNA TGTGCCAGCAGATCGCGGAGGGGGACTGAAGCTTTCTTT. V is TRBV6-6 and J is TRBJ1-1, with D maybe TRBD1 (6 bases). Germline lookup yields CDR1 MNHNY and CDR2 SVGAGI (reference sequence). The CDR3 loop spans 13 amino acids. The V end was cut by 6 bases, the J end by 5 bases, with 13 bases between.